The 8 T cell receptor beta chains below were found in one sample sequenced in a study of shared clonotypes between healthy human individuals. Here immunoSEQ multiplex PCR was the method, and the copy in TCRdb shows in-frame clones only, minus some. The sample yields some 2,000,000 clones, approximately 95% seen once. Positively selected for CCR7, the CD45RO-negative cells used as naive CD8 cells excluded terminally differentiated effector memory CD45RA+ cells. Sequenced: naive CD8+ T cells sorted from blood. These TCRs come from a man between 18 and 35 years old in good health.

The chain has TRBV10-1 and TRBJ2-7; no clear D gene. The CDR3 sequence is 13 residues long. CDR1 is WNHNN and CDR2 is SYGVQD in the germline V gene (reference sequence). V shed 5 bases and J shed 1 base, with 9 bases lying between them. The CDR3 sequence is CASSPSPSYEQYF. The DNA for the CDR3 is TGCGCCAGCAGTCCTTCCCCTTCCTACGAGCAGTACTTC.

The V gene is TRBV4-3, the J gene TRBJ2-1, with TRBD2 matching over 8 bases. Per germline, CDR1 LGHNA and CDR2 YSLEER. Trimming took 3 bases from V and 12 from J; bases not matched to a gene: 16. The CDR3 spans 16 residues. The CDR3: CASSQATSEYGSRQFF. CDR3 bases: TGCGCCAGCAGCCAGGCGACTAGCGAGTACGGTTCGCGGCAGTTCTTC.

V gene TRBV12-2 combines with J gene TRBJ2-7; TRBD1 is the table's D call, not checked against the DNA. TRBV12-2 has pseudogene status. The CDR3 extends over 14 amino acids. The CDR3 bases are TGTGCAAGTCGCCGAGGACAGGGGGCGGACGAGCAGTACTTC. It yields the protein CASRRGQGADEQYF.

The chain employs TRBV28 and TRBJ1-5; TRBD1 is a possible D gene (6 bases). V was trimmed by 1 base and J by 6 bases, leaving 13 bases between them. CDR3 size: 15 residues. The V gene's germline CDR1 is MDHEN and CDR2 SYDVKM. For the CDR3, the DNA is TGTGCCAGCAGTTTATCCCTACAGGGAAGTCAGCCCCAGCATTTT. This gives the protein CASSLSLQGSQPQHF.

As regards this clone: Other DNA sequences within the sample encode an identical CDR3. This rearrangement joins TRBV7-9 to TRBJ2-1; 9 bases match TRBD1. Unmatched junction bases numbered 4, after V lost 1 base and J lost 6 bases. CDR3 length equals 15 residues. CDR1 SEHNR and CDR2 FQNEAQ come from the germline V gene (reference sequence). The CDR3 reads CASSLVGTGINEQFF. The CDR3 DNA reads TGTGCCAGCAGCTTAGTAGGGACAGGGATCAATGAGCAGTTCTTC.

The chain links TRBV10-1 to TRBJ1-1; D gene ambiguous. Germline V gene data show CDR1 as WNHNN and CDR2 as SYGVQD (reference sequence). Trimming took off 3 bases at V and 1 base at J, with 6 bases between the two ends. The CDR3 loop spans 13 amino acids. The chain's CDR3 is CASSEDGNTEAFF. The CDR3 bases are TGCGCCAGCAGTGAAGACGGGAACACTGAAGCTTTCTTT.

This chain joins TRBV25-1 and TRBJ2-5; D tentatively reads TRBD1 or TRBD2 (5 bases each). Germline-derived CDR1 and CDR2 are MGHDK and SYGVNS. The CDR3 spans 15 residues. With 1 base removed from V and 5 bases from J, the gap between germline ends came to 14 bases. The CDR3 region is CASSEWGRGPETQYF. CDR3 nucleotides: TGTGCCAGCAGTGAATGGGGTAGGGGACCGGAGACCCAGTACTTC.

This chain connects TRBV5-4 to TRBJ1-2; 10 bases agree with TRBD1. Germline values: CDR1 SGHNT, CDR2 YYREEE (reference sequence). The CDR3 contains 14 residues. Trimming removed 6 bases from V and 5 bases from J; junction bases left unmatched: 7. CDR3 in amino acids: CASTQTGGPYGYTF. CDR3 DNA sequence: TGTGCCAGCACCCAGACAGGGGGCCCTTATGGCTACACCTTC.